This T cell receptor (beta chain) was profiled in a study of T cells in Graves' hyperthyroidism and ophthalmopathy. This clonotype was detected ten times or more. Its specificity is not known. Notes on the study in general: The majority of expanded thyroid clonotypes above 0.001 also appeared in blood.

TCR beta CDR3 sequences were amplified from RNA transcripts. TCR CDR3 regions were first amplified by RT-PCR with HTBI primers. TCRdb re-analysed the multiplex PCR reads in MiXCR, keeping a single row per CDR3 protein. The data show about 99,000 distinct CDR3 sequences, around 50% seen once. Deletions cut 1 base from V and 7 bases from J, with 13 bases between. The CDR3 covers 14 residues. Orbital computed tomography, thyroid ultrasound, serum thyroxine and TRAb, and clinical symptoms together informed the diagnoses. Source material for PBMCs was about 11 ml fresh peripheral blood. Input material: blood. The TCR originated in a man aged 35 to 55 with Graves' hyperthyroidism. The V gene is TRBV12-3 or TRBV12-4, the J gene TRBJ1-2, with no clear D. CDR3 amino acids: CASSLGRLGGGYTF. The CDR3 DNA reads TGTGCCAGCAGTTTAGGACGATTGGGTGGTGGCTACACCTTC.